Shown below are 25 T cell receptor beta chains from a single sample sequenced in a study of cytomegalovirus exposure and HLA in healthy donors (dated by TCRdb to 2016 to 2017). Libraries were made using the immunoSEQ multiplex PCR assay. A mixture of 60 forward primers for TCR Vbeta segments and 13 reverse primers for TCR Jbeta segments was used in the multiplex PCR. TCRdb retrieved this table from immuneACCESS and kept in-frame rearrangements only. Not all clones are present; in checked studies, unresolved V genes account for under half, and no reason is known for the remainder. This sample has roughly 100,000 clones in its table, and nearly 80% of those were observed once. 1.3% of the sample is in the top ten clones. The sequencing sample was made of PBMCs. These receptors all come from a man aged 25-45 years in good health and CMV-seronegative.

This clone came up a few times. The chain has TRBV12-5 and TRBJ2-7; TRBD1 might be the D (5 bases). The V end was cut by 5 bases, the J end by 2 bases, with 13 bases between. Germline CDR1 and CDR2: LGHNT and FRNRAP. The CDR3 contains 14 residues. The CDR3: CASGHSTEAYEQYF. CDR3 DNA sequence: TGTGCTAGTGGTCATTCGACAGAAGCCTACGAGCAGTACTTC.

This chain uses TRBV7-2 with TRBJ2-1; D uncertain. From germline, CDR1 is SGHTA and CDR2 FQGNSA. V was clipped by 1 base and J by 9 bases, with 10 bases between them. The CDR3 totals 13 residues. CDR3 sequence: CASSLGSQAEQFF. The CDR3, as DNA: TGTGCCAGCAGCTTAGGCTCGCAGGCTGAGCAGTTCTTC.

This chain connects TRBV25-1 to TRBJ1-1, with TRBD1 matching 7 bases. CDR1 is MGHDK, CDR2 SYGVNS, per germline. V lost 1 base to trimming and J lost 7 bases; unmatched junction nucleotides: 9. The CDR3 is 15 residues long. The CDR3 bases are TGTGCCAGCAGTGAATCCGGCAGGGGGTCCCTTGAAGCTTTCTTT. It translates to CASSESGRGSLEAFF.

This chain connects TRBV5-1 to TRBJ1-5; TRBD1 might be the D (5 bases). Looked up from germline, CDR1 is SGHRS and CDR2 is YFSETQ. Trimming pared 4 bases from V and 7 bases from J, leaving 12 bases between. The CDR3 runs to 13 residues. As DNA, the CDR3 is TGCGCCAGCAGCCTGGGGACTTCCCAGCCCCAGCATTTT. Translating gives CASSLGTSQPQHF.

The chain is built from TRBV18 and TRBJ2-7; D possibly corresponds to TRBD2 (6 bases). Trimming removed 0 bases from V and 12 bases from J, with 12 bases in between. This CDR3 contains 12 residues. Per the germline V gene, CDR1 is KGHSH and CDR2 is LQKENI. The CDR3 DNA follows: TGTGCCAGCTCACCACCGGGGGGAAGTGCGTACTTC. Translated, it gives CASSPPGGSAYF.

The rearrangement links TRBV6-6 to TRBJ1-6; 8 bases line up with TRBD1. The CDR3 runs to 15 residues. Looked up from germline, CDR1 is MNHNY and CDR2 is SVGAGI (reference sequence). The V gene end was trimmed by 6 bases and the J gene end by 9 bases; junction bases not matched to a gene: 10. The CDR3 region is CASSKRQGTGSPLHF. The CDR3 DNA sequence: TGTGCCAGCAGCAAGAGACAGGGGACGGGTTCACCCCTCCACTTT.

Here the CDR3 DNA reads TGCGCCAGCAGCTTGAACCCGGTGTCCTACGAGCAGTACTTC. Amino acids: CASSLNPVSYEQYF. The chain carries TRBV5-1 and TRBJ2-7, with no clear D. Germline loops: CDR1 SGHRS, CDR2 YFSETQ. V was cut by 1 base and J by 1 base, with 9 bases left in between. The length of the CDR3 is 14 residues.

The DNA of the CDR3 is TGTGCCAGCAGACGAAACACGCAGGGGCTATATGGCTACACCTTC. Translation: CASRRNTQGLYGYTF. The chain employs TRBV7-8 and TRBJ1-2; D is possibly TRBD1 (6 bases). The V end lost 6 bases, the J end lost 5 bases, and 19 bases lay between the germline ends. CDR1 and CDR2 from the germline V gene are SGHVS and FQNEAQ. The CDR3 length is 15 residues.

The chain recombines TRBV9 with TRBJ2-7; TRBD2 aligns across 7 bases. The trim removed 3 bases at V and 6 bases at J, leaving 12 bases unmatched. The CDR3 covers 15 residues. In germline, CDR1 is SGDLS, CDR2 YYNGEE. The CDR3 here is CASSEGGGSWSEQYF. CDR3 sequence (DNA): TGTGCCAGCAGCGAGGGTGGCGGGAGTTGGTCCGAGCAGTACTTC.

V usage is TRBV30 and J usage is TRBJ1-2; maybe TRBD1 (6 bases). The length of the CDR3 is 12 residues. Trimming took off 0 bases at V and 8 bases at J, with 10 bases between the two ends. Germline V gene lookup returns CDR1 GTSNPN and CDR2 SVGIG (reference sequence). CDR3 nucleotides: TGTGCCTGGAGTGTACAGGGACCCGGCTACACCTTC. Its protein is CAWSVQGPGYTF.

The rearrangement joins TRBV28 to TRBJ1-2, with D perhaps matching TRBD1 (5 bases). From germline, CDR1 is MDHEN and CDR2 SYDVKM. V dropped 4 bases and J dropped 5 bases, with 11 bases sitting between them. This CDR3 has 13 residues. The CDR3 DNA sequence: TGTGCCAGCAGTTACGGACAAAAATATGGCTACACCTTC. This codes for CASSYGQKYGYTF.

CDR3 coding DNA: TGTGCCAGCAGTGCGGGACAGCTGAACACTGAAGCTTTCTTT. Its protein is CASSAGQLNTEAFF. The rearrangement joins TRBV28 to TRBJ1-1, with 7 bases aligning to TRBD1. Germline V gene sequence: CDR1 MDHEN, CDR2 SYDVKM. The CDR3 runs 14 residues. J lost 0 bases, V lost 5 bases, and 3 bases had no gene match.

The V and J genes are TRBV10-3 and TRBJ1-5; D is undetermined. This CDR3 is 15 amino acids long. Germline lookup yields CDR1 ENHRY and CDR2 SYGVKD. V lost 2 bases to trimming and J lost 0 bases, with 8 bases between them. The CDR3 sequence is CAISEGQNSNQPQHF. The CDR3 nucleotides are TGTGCCATCAGTGAGGGGCAAAATAGCAATCAGCCCCAGCATTTT.

The rearrangement links TRBV6-1 to TRBJ2-3; TRBD2 matches 10 bases. After removal of 3 bases from V and 4 bases from J, the junction contained 7 bases not matched to a gene. CDR1 and CDR2 from the germline V gene are MNHNS and SASEGT. CDR3 length equals 16 residues. The CDR3 region is CASSESSGSGSDTQYF. The CDR3 nucleotides read TGTGCCAGCAGTGAGTCTAGCGGGAGTGGTTCAGATACGCAGTATTTT.

This chain links TRBV5-1 with TRBJ2-5; no definite D call. CDR3 length: 13 residues. Germline CDR1 and CDR2: SGHRS and YFSETQ. Trimming took off 1 base at V and 5 bases at J, with 9 bases between the two ends. CDR3 nucleotide sequence: TGCGCCAGCAGCTTGTTGCTAGAGGAGACCCAGTACTTC. This codes for CASSLLLEETQYF.

The V gene is TRBV5-6, the J gene TRBJ2-3; 7 bases match TRBD2. Trimming at V came to 1 base and at J to 0 bases, leaving 2 bases not matched to a gene. This CDR3 spans 15 amino acids. Looked up from germline, CDR1 is SGHDT and CDR2 is YYEEEE. CDR3 in DNA: TGTGCCAGCAGCTTGTTCGGGGGGAGCACAGATACGCAGTATTTT. Translation gives CASSLFGGSTDTQYF.

The chain combines TRBV7-6 with TRBJ2-5; TRBD2 agrees at 8 bases. Trimming cost V 4 bases and J 5 bases; bases outside gene matches: 12. This CDR3 comprises 16 residues. Germline V lookup: CDR1 SGHVS, CDR2 FNYEAQ. CDR3: CASSSPSGTRGETQYF. In DNA form, the CDR3 reads TGTGCCAGCAGCTCACCCTCCGGGACTAGGGGCGAGACCCAGTACTTC. The complete variable domain, with remaining parts taken from reference TRBV7-6 and TRBJ2-5, reads GAGVSQSPRYKVTKRGQDVALRCDPISGHVSLYWYRQALGQGPEFLTYFNYEAQQDKSGLPNDRFSAERPEGSISTLTIQRTEQRDSAMYRCASSSPSGTRGETQYFGPGTRLLVL.

The chain carries TRBV5-5 and TRBJ2-1; no clear D gene. The germline V gene has CDR1 SGHKS and CDR2 YYEKEE (reference sequence). This CDR3 is 15 amino acids long. Trimming cost V 2 bases and J 0 bases, with 9 bases left between them. CDR3 coding DNA: TGTGCCAGCAGCTTCGTTTGGAGCTCCTACAATGAGCAGTTCTTC. It translates to CASSFVWSSYNEQFF.

The V call is TRBV4-3, the J call TRBJ1-1; TRBD1 agrees at 9 bases. J lost 1 base, V lost 4 bases, and 4 bases had no gene match. Per germline, CDR1 LGHNA and CDR2 YSLEER. There are 15 residues in the CDR3. This CDR3 is CASSPGDRENTEAFF. CDR3 nucleotide sequence: TGCGCCAGCAGCCCCGGGGACAGGGAGAACACTGAAGCTTTCTTT.

This rearrangement joins TRBV7-6 to TRBJ2-7; D perhaps matches TRBD2 (6 bases). V lost 0 bases and J 3 bases, leaving 15 bases between the germline ends. Germline V CDR1 and CDR2: SGHVS, FNYEAQ. This CDR3 contains 16 residues. CDR3 sequence: CASSLALEGRFYEQYF. The CDR3 nucleotides are TGTGCCAGCAGCTTAGCGTTGGAGGGGAGGTTCTACGAGCAGTACTTC.

The chain links TRBV7-2 to TRBJ2-7, with D maybe TRBD2 (5 bases). V lost 6 bases to trimming and J lost 1 base, with 13 bases between them. This CDR3 region has 14 residues. Germline lookup yields CDR1 SGHTA and CDR2 FQGNSA. For the CDR3, the DNA is TGTGCCAGCAGTCCCACCGGGGTTTCCTACGAGCAGTACTTC. It codes for CASSPTGVSYEQYF.

This chain links TRBV27 with TRBJ2-3; 8 bases are shared with TRBD1. Germline values: CDR1 MNHEY, CDR2 SMNVEV (reference sequence). J lost 3 bases, V lost 5 bases, and 4 bases had no gene match. The CDR3 totals 14 residues. CDR3 residues: CASSRDRRTDTQYF. CDR3 nucleotides: TGTGCCAGCAGTCGGGACAGGAGAACAGATACGCAGTATTTT.

The V call is TRBV6-6, the J call TRBJ1-5; D is ambiguous. CDR1 is MNHNY, CDR2 SVGAGI, per germline (reference sequence). V was clipped by 5 bases and J by 3 bases, with 17 bases between them. The CDR3 loop spans 16 amino acids. CDR3 region: CASSPQYRVSNQPQHF. CDR3 bases: TGTGCCAGCAGTCCGCAGTACCGGGTCTCCAATCAGCCCCAGCATTTT.

This chain joins TRBV7-6 and TRBJ1-3, with a weak D call TRBD1 (5 bases). Trimming took off 0 bases at V and 3 bases at J, with 12 bases between the two ends. The CDR3 has 16 amino acids. CDR1 and CDR2 from the germline V gene are SGHVS and FNYEAQ. The CDR3 coding sequence is TGTGCCAGCAGCTTAGCCGACGGGGGTGGTGGAAACACCATATATTTT. This translates into CASSLADGGGGNTIYF.

The gene calls are TRBV27 and TRBJ1-5; 8 bases align to TRBD1. CDR1 and CDR2 (germline): MNHEY, SMNVEV (reference sequence). J gave up 4 bases and V 5 bases, and 7 bases lay outside the gene matches. The CDR3 spans 15 residues. CDR3: CASSPLGQGNQPQHF. Written as DNA, the CDR3 is TGTGCCAGCAGTCCCCTTGGACAGGGAAATCAGCCCCAGCATTTT.